The next 29 T cell receptor beta chains were all read from a single sample in a study of blood T cell repertoires in COVID-19. Profiled with immunoSEQ multiplex PCR; TCRdb holds only in-frame clones, not every one. The sample includes under 130,000 clones, around 83% seen only once; the top ten take roughly 15%. The specimen sequenced was peripheral blood. The receptors shown here come from a woman of 80 years or more with acute or convalescent COVID-19.

J is TRBJ1-3 and V is TRBV18; 10 bases are shared with TRBD1. The ends lost 5 bases at V and 3 bases at J; junction bases unmatched: 4. This CDR3 comprises 15 residues. Per germline, CDR1 KGHSH and CDR2 LQKENI. The CDR3 bases are TGTGCCAGCTCAGCGACAGGGGGCAATGGAAACACCATATATTTT. It yields the protein CASSATGGNGNTIYF.

V is TRBV7-2 and J is TRBJ1-2; D gene unclear. V lost 3 bases and J lost 1, with 18 bases in between. This CDR3 has 17 residues. Germline CDR1 SGHTA, CDR2 FQGNSA. This chain's CDR3 is CASSFGRRTRDNYGYTF. DNA for the CDR3: TGTGCCAGCAGCTTCGGCAGACGGACGAGGGATAACTATGGCTACACCTTC.

This clone was seen a handful of times. This sequence joins TRBV7-6 and TRBJ2-1, with 8 bases that match TRBD2. Germline values: CDR1 SGHVS, CDR2 FNYEAQ. The CDR3 loop spans 17 amino acids. Trimming cost V 3 bases and J 6 bases; bases outside gene matches: 13. The DNA of the CDR3 is TGTGCCAGCAGCTTTGACCCTCCCGGACTAGCTTCCAATGAGCAGTTCTTC. Residues: CASSFDPPGLASNEQFF.

This chain connects TRBV6-5 to TRBJ1-5, with D unclear. V lost 7 bases and J lost 6, with 19 bases in between. The V gene's germline CDR1 is MNHEY and CDR2 SVGAGI. This CDR3 is 15 amino acids long. CDR3 sequence (DNA): TGTGCCAGCACATCCGGGGATGGCTTAGGTCAGCCCCAGCATTTT. This encodes CASTSGDGLGQPQHF.

The rearrangement links TRBV11-3 to TRBJ1-3, with TRBD1 identical over 7 bases. V lost 5 bases to trimming and J lost 0 bases; unmatched junction nucleotides: 4. This CDR3 is built from 15 residues. Per germline, CDR1 SGHNT and CDR2 YENEEA. The CDR3 loop is CASSLTGASGNTIYF. CDR3 DNA: TGTGCCAGCAGCCTCACAGGGGCCTCTGGAAACACCATATATTTT.

The genes are TRBV27 and TRBJ1-3; tentatively, D is TRBD1 (6 bases). CDR3 length: 15 amino acids. Deletions cut 3 bases from V and 3 bases from J, with 12 bases between. Germline-derived CDR1 and CDR2 are MNHEY and SMNVEV (reference sequence). CDR3 region: CASSLKGQFGNTIYF. The CDR3 bases are TGTGCCAGCAGTTTGAAAGGACAGTTTGGAAACACCATATATTTT.

J is TRBJ1-1 and V is TRBV28; 9 bases are a match to TRBD1. CDR3 length equals 13 residues. CDR1 and CDR2 (germline): MDHEN, SYDVKM. Trimming cost V 6 bases and J 6 bases; bases outside gene matches: 5. CDR3 bases: TGTGCCAGCAGCCCGGGACAGGGACCTGAAGCTTTCTTT. The encoded protein is CASSPGQGPEAFF. The full variable domain, in which reference TRBV28 and TRBJ1-1 provide the parts outside the CDR3, is DVKVTQSSRYLVKRTGEKVFLECVQDMDHENMFWYRQDPGLGLRLIYFSYDVKMKEKGDIPEGYSVSREKKERFSLILESASTNQTSMYLCASSPGQGPEAFFGQGTRLTVV.

This clone appeared a few times. The chain uses TRBV6-5 and TRBJ1-1, with no clear D. Germline-derived CDR1 and CDR2 are MNHEY and SVGAGI. V dropped 0 bases and J dropped 0 bases, with 8 bases sitting between them. CDR3 length: 15 residues. For the CDR3, the DNA is TGTGCCAGCAGTTACTCTTTGGCCTTGAACACTGAAGCTTTCTTT. Its translation: CASSYSLALNTEAFF.

V and J are TRBV28 and TRBJ2-7; tentatively, D is TRBD1 (6 bases). Germline CDR1 MDHEN, CDR2 SYDVKM. This CDR3 comprises 12 residues. V lost 10 bases, J lost 2 bases, and 12 bases lay in between. As DNA, the CDR3 is TGTGCCACTCAGGGGTCCGCCTACGAGCAGTACTTC. This sequence encodes CATQGSAYEQYF. Filled out from reference TRBV28 and TRBJ2-7, the complete variable domain reads DVKVTQSSRYLVKRTGEKVFLECVQDMDHENMFWYRQDPGLGLRLIYFSYDVKMKEKGDIPEGYSVSREKKERFSLILESASTNQTSMYLCATQGSAYEQYFGPGTRLTVT.

The chain joins TRBV20-1 to TRBJ2-1; maybe TRBD1 (5 bases). The CDR3 contains 13 residues. Germline V CDR1 and CDR2: DFQATT, SNEGSKA (reference sequence). V gave up 6 bases and J gave up 4 bases, with 13 bases separating them. CDR3 residues: CSASPGAYNEQFF. In DNA, the CDR3 is TGCAGTGCGAGTCCTGGGGCTTACAATGAGCAGTTCTTC.

The chain is built from TRBV30 and TRBJ1-6, with 9 bases that match TRBD1. The V and J ends lost 3 bases and 4 bases, in that order; junction bases with no gene match: 10. The V gene's germline CDR1 is GTSNPN and CDR2 SVGIG (reference sequence). The CDR3 contains 17 residues. For the CDR3, the DNA is TGTGCCTGGAGGCAGTCCGGGACAGGGCTGTATAATTCACCCCTCCACTTT. Its protein is CAWRQSGTGLYNSPLHF.

The V call is TRBV27, the J call TRBJ1-2; D might be TRBD1 (5 bases). Per the germline V gene, CDR1 is MNHEY and CDR2 is SMNVEV (reference sequence). The germline V and J ends were trimmed by 4 bases and 5 bases, with 8 bases remaining between them. The CDR3 has 12 amino acids. CDR3 DNA sequence: TGTGCCAGCAGTTCGACAGCTTATGGCTACACCTTC. This sequence encodes CASSSTAYGYTF.

This rearrangement joins TRBV15 to TRBJ1-2; D remains unclear. Germline lookup yields CDR1 LNHNV and CDR2 YYDKDF (reference sequence). CDR3 length: 16 residues. Trimming pared 0 bases from V and 4 bases from J, leaving 15 bases between. The CDR3 bases are TGTGCCACCAGCAGAGACCCCCGGGAGGGTAGCTATGGCTACACCTTC. This translates into CATSRDPREGSYGYTF. The variable domain in full, with the rest retrieved from reference TRBV15 and TRBJ1-2, is DAMVIQNPRYQVTQFGKPVTLSCSQTLNHNVMYWYQQKSSQAPKLLFHYYDKDFNNEADTPDNFQSRRPNTSFCFLDIRSPGLGDTAMYLCATSRDPREGSYGYTFGSGTRLTVV.

The V gene is TRBV4-1, the J gene TRBJ2-2, with 8 bases aligning to TRBD1. The CDR3 sequence is 14 residues long. In germline, CDR1 is MGHRA, CDR2 YSYEKL. Trimming took 4 bases from V and 4 from J; bases not matched to a gene: 2. In nucleotides, the CDR3 is TGCGCCAGCAGCCGAACAGGGGGCACCGGGGAGCTGTTTTTT. Its translation: CASSRTGGTGELFF.

V gene TRBV20-1 combines with J gene TRBJ2-7; D is ambiguous. The ends were cut back, 1 base at V and 4 bases at J, with 5 bases in the middle. Looked up from germline, CDR1 is DFQATT and CDR2 is SNEGSKA (reference sequence). CDR3 size: 11 residues. The CDR3 reads CSARVGYEQYV. For the CDR3, the DNA is TGCAGTGCTAGAGTCGGTTACGAGCAGTACGTC.

The chain carries TRBV7-2 and TRBJ2-1, with TRBD2 as a possible D gene (7 bases). The ends were cut back, 2 bases at V and 10 bases at J, with 24 bases in the middle. The CDR3 has 17 amino acids. Germline CDR1 is SGHTA and CDR2 is FQGNSA. CDR3 DNA: TGTGCCAGCAGCTTACCAATAGCGGCCCGGAGGGGGGGAGAGCAGTTCTTC. Residues: CASSLPIAARRGGEQFF.

The chain employs TRBV30 and TRBJ1-2; the D is unclear. The CDR3 has 13 residues. The germline CDR1 and CDR2 sequences are GTSNPN and SVGIG (reference sequence). The V and J ends lost 0 bases and 8 bases respectively, with 13 bases between them. CDR3 in DNA: TGTGCCTGGAGTGTACTTTGGGCCGCCGGCTACACCTTC. Protein sequence: CAWSVLWAAGYTF.

J is TRBJ1-1 and V is TRBV29-1; D not certain. Looked up from germline, CDR1 is SQVTM and CDR2 is ANQGSEA. The CDR3 has 14 residues. V lost 2 bases and J lost 3, with 13 bases in between. CDR3 nucleotides: TGCAGCGTTGAACGCGGGCCCGGGGACACTGAAGCTTTCTTT. This sequence encodes CSVERGPGDTEAFF.

Only one count was recorded for this clone. V is TRBV2 and J is TRBJ2-7; the D gene is possibly TRBD2 (6 bases). The length of the CDR3 is 12 residues. Germline loops: CDR1 SNHLY, CDR2 FYNNEI. Between the trimmed V and J ends, which lost 7 bases and 4 bases, there was a span of 11 bases. The CDR3 nucleotides read TGTGCCAGCACCGCGGAGGGATACGAGCAGTACGTC. Encoded protein: CASTAEGYEQYV.

J is TRBJ2-1 and V is TRBV19, with 10 bases fitting TRBD2. This CDR3 comprises 15 residues. V was clipped by 2 bases and J by 8 bases; unmatched bases: 6. Germline V gene lookup returns CDR1 LNHDA and CDR2 SQIVND (reference sequence). The CDR3 protein is CASSILLAGSYEQFF. DNA of the CDR3: TGTGCCAGTAGTATATTACTAGCGGGATCCTATGAGCAGTTCTTC. Full variable domain (rest looked up from reference TRBV19 and TRBJ2-1): DGGITQSPKYLFRKEGQNVTLSCEQNLNHDAMYWYRQDPGQGLRLIYYSQIVNDFQKGDIAEGYSVSREKKESFPLTVTSAQKNPTAFYLCASSILLAGSYEQFFGPGTRLTVL.

A few counts support this clone. This rearrangement joins TRBV10-1 to TRBJ2-2, with 8 positions matching TRBD1. Germline-derived CDR1 and CDR2 are WNHNN and SYGVQD (reference sequence). Trimming removed 6 bases from V and 5 bases from J; junction bases left unmatched: 5. There are 14 residues in the CDR3. The CDR3 coding sequence is TGCGCCAGCAGACAGGACAGGGCGACCGGGGAGCTGTTTTTT. Translating it yields CASRQDRATGELFF.

The chain links TRBV7-2 to TRBJ1-1; D gene ambiguous. This CDR3 has 15 residues. Trimming pared 1 base from V and 4 bases from J, leaving 13 bases between. Germline CDR1 and CDR2: SGHTA and FQGNSA. The CDR3 DNA reads as TGTGCCAGCAGCTTAGAGACCGGGAGGACCACTGAAGCTTTCTTT. As protein: CASSLETGRTTEAFF.

The CDR3 protein is CSARLDVEQFF. CDR3 nucleotide sequence: TGCAGCGCCCGACTAGACGTGGAGCAGTTCTTC. The genes are TRBV29-1 and TRBJ2-1, with a weak D call TRBD2 (6 bases). Germline assignment: CDR1 SQVTM and CDR2 ANQGSEA. V lost 7 bases to trimming and J lost 10 bases, with 14 bases between them. This CDR3 region has 11 residues.

The chain has TRBV12-3 or TRBV12-4 and TRBJ1-4; no reliable D call. V lost 3 bases to trimming and J lost 4 bases, with 6 bases between them. This CDR3 has 13 amino acids. CDR3 in DNA: TGTGCCAGCAGTTTTAGTAATAATGAAAAACTGTTTTTT. It is translated as CASSFSNNEKLFF.

A remark on this clone: Other nucleotide sequences in the sample specify the same CDR3. This chain joins TRBV29-1 and TRBJ1-2, with TRBD1 identical over 8 bases. V was clipped by 4 bases and J by 8 bases; unmatched bases: 9. The CDR3 runs 13 residues. CDR1 and CDR2 from the germline V gene are SQVTM and ANQGSEA. The CDR3 sequence is CSVVGQGAWGYTF. For the CDR3, the DNA is TGCAGCGTTGTAGGGCAGGGGGCTTGGGGCTACACCTTC.

J is TRBJ1-2 and V is TRBV19, with 7 nucleotides matching TRBD1. In germline, CDR1 is LNHDA, CDR2 SQIVND (reference sequence). The CDR3 extends over 14 amino acids. J lost 2 bases, V lost 5 bases, and 5 bases had no gene match. CDR3 in amino acids: CASSPTGENYGYTF. Here the CDR3 DNA reads TGTGCCAGTAGTCCCACAGGGGAGAACTATGGCTACACCTTC.

The chain has TRBV6-4 and TRBJ1-5, with D unclear. Trimming stripped 0 bases from V and 5 bases from J, with 8 bases between. Germline V lookup: CDR1 MRHNA, CDR2 SNTAGT. CDR3 size: 14 residues. The CDR3 bases are TGTGCCAGCAGTGACTCGATCGGGGATCAGCCCCAGCATTTT. Its protein is CASSDSIGDQPQHF.

This clone was seen a single time. The CDR3 spells CASSPPSRLSGANVLTF. The DNA of the CDR3 is TGTGCCAGCTCACCACCGTCCAGGCTCTCTGGGGCCAACGTCCTGACTTTC. This chain joins TRBV18 and TRBJ2-6; D remains ambiguous. This CDR3 region has 17 residues. V lost 0 bases and J 0 bases, leaving 9 bases between the germline ends. Germline CDR1 is KGHSH and CDR2 is LQKENI.

The chain combines TRBV5-8 with TRBJ2-3, with 7 bases lining up with TRBD2. Germline CDR1 SGHTS, CDR2 YDEGEE. J was trimmed by 4 bases and V by 3 bases; bases with no gene match: 5. There are 14 residues in the CDR3. Here the CDR3 DNA reads TGTGCCAGCAGCTCGATGGCGGGGGCAGATACGCAGTATTTT. This sequence encodes CASSSMAGADTQYF.